What follows are 7 T cell receptor beta chains derived from one specimen sequenced in a study of shared clonotypes between healthy human individuals (dated by TCRdb to between 2020 and 2021). The library relied on the immunoSEQ multiplex PCR assay. TCRdb took this table from immuneACCESS and kept in-frame rearrangements with V and J called. Such tables lack part of the clones; where checked against another copy, unresolved V genes explain under half of the gap, and the rest is unexplained. In this sample the table shows some 1 million clones, roughly 70% of which occur a single time. The ten top clones hold approximately 1.5% of the sample. The source material was memory CD4+ T cells sorted from blood. Reading the label with the study, this specimen's cell subset or site is: CD45RA-negative fraction. The receptors come from a man younger than 30 in good health.

The V call is TRBV10-3, the J call TRBJ1-2; no clear D gene. This CDR3 contains 13 residues. Between the trimmed V and J ends, which lost 2 bases and 8 bases, there was a span of 12 bases. Germline V CDR1 and CDR2: ENHRY, SYGVKD. As DNA, the CDR3 is TGTGCCATCAGTGAGCAGGACCCTGGGGGCTACACCTTC. As protein: CAISEQDPGGYTF.

The genes are TRBV6-1 and TRBJ1-1; D not certain. Trimming left V 0 bases short and J 1 base short, with 6 bases between. In germline, CDR1 is MNHNS, CDR2 SASEGT. The CDR3 has 14 residues. CDR3 sequence (DNA): TGTGCCAGCAGTGAAGCCCGGGGGAACACTGAAGCTTTCTTT. Translation gives CASSEARGNTEAFF.

With regard to this clone: Other DNA variants within this sample encode the same CDR3. V gene TRBV4-1 combines with J gene TRBJ2-2, with 9 nucleotides matching TRBD1. J lost 0 bases, V lost 1 base, and 0 bases had no gene match. The CDR3 is made up of 16 amino acids. Germline CDR1 is MGHRA and CDR2 is YSYEKL. As DNA, the CDR3 is TGCGCCAGCAGCCAAGGACAGGGGGCGAACACCGGGGAGCTGTTTTTT. This codes for CASSQGQGANTGELFF.

Turning to this clone: The same CDR3 also results from other DNA sequences found in this sample. The chain links TRBV7-9 to TRBJ2-3; TRBD2 might be the D (6 bases). The CDR3 loop spans 15 amino acids. Germline values: CDR1 SEHNR, CDR2 FQNEAQ (reference sequence). The V and J ends lost 1 base and 1 base respectively, with 9 bases between them. The CDR3 loop is CASSLGSSGTDTQYF. The CDR3 DNA sequence: TGTGCCAGCAGCTTAGGGTCTAGCGGCACAGATACGCAGTATTTT. Looking up the rest from reference TRBV7-9 and TRBJ2-3 gives the full variable domain: DTGVSQNPRHKITKRGQNVTFRCDPISEHNRLYWYRQTLGQGPEFLTYFQNEAQLEKSRLLSDRFSAERPKGSFSTLEIQRTEQGDSAMYLCASSLGSSGTDTQYFGPGTRLTVL.

A few counts support this clone. The rearrangement links TRBV28 to TRBJ2-1, with 7 bases lining up with TRBD2. The V gene end was trimmed by 5 bases and the J gene end by 0 bases; junction bases not matched to a gene: 10. From germline, CDR1 is MDHEN and CDR2 SYDVKM. CDR3 size: 17 residues. In DNA, the CDR3 is TGTGCCAGCAGTGAGCCGGGAGGCCTTAGCTCCTACAATGAGCAGTTCTTC. This sequence encodes CASSEPGGLSSYNEQFF.

The V call is TRBV4-1, the J call TRBJ1-1; D remains ambiguous. Trimming stripped 0 bases from V and 5 bases from J, with 13 bases between. The CDR3 extends over 15 amino acids. Germline CDR1 is MGHRA and CDR2 is YSYEKL. The CDR3 region is CASSQDRVVWTEAFF. CDR3 nucleotide sequence: TGCGCCAGCAGCCAAGATAGAGTTGTATGGACTGAAGCTTTCTTT.

The CDR3 coding sequence is TGCAGCGTTAAGGACAGCACTAGCACAGATACGCAGTATTTT. Encoded protein: CSVKDSTSTDTQYF. This sequence joins TRBV29-1 and TRBJ2-3, with D tentatively TRBD1 (6 bases). V was pared by 5 bases and J by 0 bases, with 12 bases between. Germline assignment: CDR1 SQVTM and CDR2 ANQGSEA. The CDR3 is 14 amino acids.